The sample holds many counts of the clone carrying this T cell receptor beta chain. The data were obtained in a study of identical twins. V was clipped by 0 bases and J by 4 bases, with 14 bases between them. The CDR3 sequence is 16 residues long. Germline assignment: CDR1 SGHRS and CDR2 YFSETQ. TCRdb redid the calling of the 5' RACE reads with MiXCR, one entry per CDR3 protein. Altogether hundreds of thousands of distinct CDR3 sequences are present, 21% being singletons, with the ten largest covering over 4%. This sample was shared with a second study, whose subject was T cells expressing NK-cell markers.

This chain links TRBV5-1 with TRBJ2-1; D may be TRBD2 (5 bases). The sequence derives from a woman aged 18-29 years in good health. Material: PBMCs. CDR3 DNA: TGCGCCAGCAGCTTGGTTGTGGGAGTAACTTACAATGAGCAGTTCTTC. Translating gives CASSLVVGVTYNEQFF. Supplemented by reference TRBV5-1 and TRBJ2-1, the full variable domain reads KAGVTQTPRYLIKTRGQQVTLSCSPISGHRSVSWYQQTPGQGLQFLFEYFSETQRNKGNFPGRFSGRQFSNSRSEMNVSTLELGDSALYLCASSLVVGVTYNEQFFGPGTRLTVL.